Each of the 21 T cell receptor beta chains below was sequenced from the same sample in a study of shared clonotypes between healthy human individuals. Sequencing used immunoSEQ multiplex PCR; TCRdb keeps in-frame clones, though not all of them. Of 2 million to 2.5 million clones in the sample, around 95% were seen once. Sequenced: naive CD4+ T cells sorted from blood. Described subset: CD45RA+ positively selected. The source is a man aged 18 to 30 in good health.

The genes are TRBV9 and TRBJ2-5, with D perhaps matching TRBD1 (5 bases). CDR1 and CDR2 (germline): SGDLS, YYNGEE. V lost 3 bases and J 1 base, leaving 13 bases between the germline ends. The CDR3 loop spans 15 amino acids. The CDR3 nucleotides read TGTGCCAGCAGCGAATTCGGACACTCCCAAGAGACCCAGTACTTC. Translating it yields CASSEFGHSQETQYF.

The chain is built from TRBV6-1 and TRBJ1-5; D is uncertain. Trimming shortened V by 1 base and J by 0 bases, and 4 bases separated the two germline ends. Germline V gives CDR1 MNHNS, CDR2 SASEGT. The CDR3 consists of 14 residues. DNA for the CDR3: TGTGCCAGCAGTGAAGTCAATAGCAATCAGCCCCAGCATTTT. As protein: CASSEVNSNQPQHF.

The chain links TRBV30 to TRBJ2-1, with TRBD2 matching over 7 bases. The CDR3 runs to 13 residues. After removal of 5 bases from V and 10 bases from J, the junction contained 11 bases not matched to a gene. Germline values: CDR1 GTSNPN, CDR2 SVGIG (reference sequence). The CDR3 coding sequence is TGTGCCTGGCGGCGGGAGCCCCTCCAGGAGCAGTTCTTC. Residues: CAWRREPLQEQFF. Combining the CDR3 with reference TRBV30 and TRBJ2-1 gives the whole variable domain SQTIHQWPATLVQPVGSPLSLECTVEGTSNPNLYWYRQAAGRGLQLLFYSVGIGQISSEVPQNLSASRPQDRQFILSSKKLLLSDSGFYLCAWRREPLQEQFFGPGTRLTVL.

This sequence joins TRBV11-2 and TRBJ2-2; D remains unclear. The CDR3 consists of 15 residues. V was cut by 5 bases and J by 4 bases, with 14 bases left in between. CDR1 and CDR2 from the germline V gene are SGHAT and FQNNGV. The DNA for the CDR3 is TGTGCCAGCAGCCCCCGAGCTGCTACCACCGGGGAGCTGTTTTTT. This gives the protein CASSPRAATTGELFF. Drawing the rest from reference TRBV11-2 and TRBJ2-2, the complete variable domain is EAGVAQSPRYKIIEKRQSVAFWCNPISGHATLYWYQQILGQGPKLLIQFQNNGVVDDSQLPKDRFSAERLKGVDSTLKIQPAKLEDSAVYLCASSPRAATTGELFFGEGSRLTVL.

The V and J genes are TRBV11-2 and TRBJ2-5, with 11 bases fitting TRBD2. Germline assignment: CDR1 SGHAT and CDR2 FQNNGV. With 1 base clipped from V and 5 bases from J, the junction kept 12 bases outside the gene matches. This CDR3 region has 18 residues. The CDR3: CASSLVSPQGLAVETQYF. The CDR3 region has the DNA TGTGCCAGCAGCTTAGTGTCCCCCCAGGGACTAGCGGTGGAGACCCAGTACTTC.

The chain uses TRBV4-3 and TRBJ2-5, with D tentatively TRBD1 (5 bases). Germline V gene data show CDR1 as LGHNA and CDR2 as YSLEER. The CDR3 has 15 amino acids. V gave up 1 base and J gave up 5 bases, with 14 bases separating them. The CDR3 DNA reads as TGCGCCAGCAGCCAAGGGGGCGGAATCGGGGAGACCCAGTACTTC. It translates to CASSQGGGIGETQYF.

This clone was seen a single time. The gene calls are TRBV10-1 and TRBJ1-3; D uncertain. The length of the CDR3 is 13 residues. CDR1 WNHNN and CDR2 SYGVQD come from the germline V gene (reference sequence). V gave up 2 bases and J gave up 8 bases, with 10 bases separating them. This chain's CDR3 is CASSEPDPDTIYF. The CDR3 DNA is TGCGCCAGCAGTGAGCCCGACCCGGACACCATATATTTT.

This rearrangement joins TRBV27 to TRBJ1-6; D is perhaps TRBD1 (5 bases). Looked up from germline, CDR1 is MNHEY and CDR2 is SMNVEV (reference sequence). The CDR3 runs 16 residues. V was shortened by 6 bases and J by 0 bases, with 12 bases between the two germline ends. DNA for the CDR3: TGTGCCAGCAGGGACGGGACGAGCTCCTATAATTCACCCCTCCACTTT. Its protein is CASRDGTSSYNSPLHF.

V usage is TRBV6-1 and J usage is TRBJ2-7, with D unclear. The V gene's germline CDR1 is MNHNS and CDR2 SASEGT. CDR3 length: 13 residues. Trimming stripped 5 bases from V and 2 bases from J, with 10 bases between. The CDR3 is CASSSEVPYEQYF. CDR3 in DNA: TGTGCCAGCAGTTCAGAGGTCCCCTACGAGCAGTACTTC.

The CDR3 spells CASSPLQGGLKTQYF. The CDR3 DNA is TGTGCCAGCAGCCCTCTCCAAGGGGGCCTGAAGACCCAGTACTTC. The V gene is TRBV7-2, the J gene TRBJ2-5; 7 nucleotides line up with TRBD1. V gave up 5 bases and J gave up 6 bases; unmatched junction bases: 12. The CDR3 loop spans 15 amino acids. Germline values: CDR1 SGHTA, CDR2 FQGNSA. Full variable domain (rest looked up from reference TRBV7-2 and TRBJ2-5): GAGVSQSPSNKVTEKGKDVELRCDPISGHTALYWYRQSLGQGLEFLIYFQGNSAPDKSGLPSDRFSAERTGGSVSTLTIQRTQQEDSAVYLCASSPLQGGLKTQYFGPGTRLLVL.

The chain couples TRBV10-3 to TRBJ1-2; D not certain. V lost 8 bases and J lost 2, with 12 bases in between. Germline-derived CDR1 and CDR2 are ENHRY and SYGVKD. The CDR3 runs 13 residues. CDR3 sequence: CAIPSGRNYGYTF. The CDR3 DNA is TGTGCCATCCCCTCCGGACGCAACTATGGCTACACCTTC.

This chain joins TRBV27 and TRBJ1-6; the D gene is possibly TRBD1 (5 bases). This CDR3 comprises 16 residues. The ends were cut back, 5 bases at V and 5 bases at J, with 16 bases in the middle. Germline V gene data show CDR1 as MNHEY and CDR2 as SMNVEV (reference sequence). The CDR3 loop is CASSTQLGGNNSPLHF. In DNA, the CDR3 is TGTGCCAGCAGTACACAGCTTGGGGGTAATAATTCACCCCTCCACTTT.

This clone came up once. Other DNA sequences in the sample encode the same CDR3. V gene TRBV7-2 combines with J gene TRBJ1-5, with 8 bases aligning to TRBD1. V dropped 5 bases and J dropped 4; count of bases not matched to a gene: 7. CDR3 length: 15 residues. In germline, CDR1 is SGHTA, CDR2 FQGNSA. CDR3 sequence: CASSLGQGLNQPQHF. DNA for the CDR3: TGTGCCAGCAGCCTTGGACAGGGACTAAATCAGCCCCAGCATTTT.

This rearrangement joins TRBV4-1 to TRBJ2-5; 9 positions match TRBD2. CDR1 MGHRA and CDR2 YSYEKL come from the germline V gene. Trimming removed 0 bases from V and 5 bases from J; junction bases left unmatched: 4. CDR3 length: 15 amino acids. The CDR3, as DNA: TGCGCCAGCAGCCAAGATCGGGCGGGAGGGGAGACCCAGTACTTC. Protein: CASSQDRAGGETQYF.

CDR3 sequence: CASSLAPSRGDTQYF. DNA of the CDR3: TGCGCCAGCAGCTTAGCGCCTAGTCGGGGAGATACGCAGTATTTT. V and J are TRBV5-1 and TRBJ2-3; tentative D call: TRBD2 (5 bases). The CDR3 has 15 residues. Germline CDR1 is SGHRS and CDR2 is YFSETQ. V was pared by 2 bases and J by 5 bases, with 15 bases between.

V and J are TRBV5-5 and TRBJ1-6; 12 nucleotides match TRBD1. Trimming removed 4 bases from V and 8 bases from J; junction bases left unmatched: 7. The CDR3 consists of 16 residues. Germline V gives CDR1 SGHKS, CDR2 YYEKEE (reference sequence). The CDR3 bases are TGTGCCAGCAGCCCCGTGGGACAGGGGGCGGATTCACCCCTCCACTTT. This sequence encodes CASSPVGQGADSPLHF.

J is TRBJ1-1 and V is TRBV29-1; 10 nucleotides align to TRBD1. J lost 1 base, V lost 7 bases, and 3 bases had no gene match. The CDR3 runs 13 residues. Germline V gene data show CDR1 as SQVTM and CDR2 as ANQGSEA. In DNA form, the CDR3 reads TGCAGCGGAAGACAGGGGGCGAACACTGAAGCTTTCTTT. It specifies CSGRQGANTEAFF.

This clone was recorded once. This chain uses TRBV5-6 with TRBJ1-2, with unresolved D. The CDR3 has 15 amino acids. Trimming cost V 3 bases and J 8 bases, with 20 bases left between them. Germline loops: CDR1 SGHDT, CDR2 YYEEEE. The CDR3 region has the DNA TGTGCCAGCAGCTCATCCCTTTCACGGGTTGAAGGCTACACCTTC. This translates into CASSSSLSRVEGYTF.

The V gene is TRBV6-8, the J gene TRBJ1-5, with D possibly being TRBD1 (5 bases). CDR3 size: 14 residues. Germline values: CDR1 MNHGY, CDR2 SAAAGT. Trimming removed 7 bases from V and 4 bases from J, with 14 bases in between. The CDR3 region has the DNA TGTGCCAGCATAGGCAGGGCCCGTAATCAGCCCCAGCATTTT. Protein: CASIGRARNQPQHF.

The chain couples TRBV28 to TRBJ2-7; no firm D call. Trimming cost V 7 bases and J 9 bases, with 22 bases left between them. The CDR3 consists of 14 residues. CDR1 and CDR2 from the germline V gene are MDHEN and SYDVKM. For the CDR3, the DNA is TGTGCCAGCACCCCTGGCAGGCCTTCCACTTCGCAGTACTTC. As protein: CASTPGRPSTSQYF.

This sequence joins TRBV6-5 and TRBJ2-7; D could derive from TRBD1 or TRBD2 (5 bases each). V lost 2 bases and J 0 bases, leaving 8 bases between the germline ends. The CDR3 totals 14 residues. Germline CDR1 and CDR2: MNHEY and SVGAGI. The CDR3 bases are TGTGCCAGCAGTTACATGAGGGGCTCCTACGAGCAGTACTTC. It is translated as CASSYMRGSYEQYF.